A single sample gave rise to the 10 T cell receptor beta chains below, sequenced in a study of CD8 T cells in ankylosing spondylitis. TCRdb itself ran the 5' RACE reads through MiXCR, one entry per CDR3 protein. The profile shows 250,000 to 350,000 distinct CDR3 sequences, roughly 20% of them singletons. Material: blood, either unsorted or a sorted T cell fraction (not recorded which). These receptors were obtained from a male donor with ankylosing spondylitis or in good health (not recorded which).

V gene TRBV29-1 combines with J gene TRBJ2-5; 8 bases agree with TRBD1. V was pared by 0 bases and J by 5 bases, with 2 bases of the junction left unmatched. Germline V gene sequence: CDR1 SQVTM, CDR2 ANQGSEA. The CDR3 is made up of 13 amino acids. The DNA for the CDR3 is TGCAGCGTTGAAGAGAACAGGGGGGAGACCCAGTACTTC. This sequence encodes CSVEENRGETQYF.

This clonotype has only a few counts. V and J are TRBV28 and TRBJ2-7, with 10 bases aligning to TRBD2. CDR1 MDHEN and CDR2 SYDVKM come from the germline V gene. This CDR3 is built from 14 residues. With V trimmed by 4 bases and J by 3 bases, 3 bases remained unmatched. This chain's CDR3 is CASSSTSGLYEQYV. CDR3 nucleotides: TGTGCCAGCAGTTCGACTAGCGGGCTCTACGAGCAGTACGTC.

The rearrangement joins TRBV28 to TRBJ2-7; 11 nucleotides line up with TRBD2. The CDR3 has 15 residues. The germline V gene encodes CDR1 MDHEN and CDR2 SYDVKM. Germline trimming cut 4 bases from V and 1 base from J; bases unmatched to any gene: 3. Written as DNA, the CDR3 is TGTGCCAGCAGTTCGGTAGCGGGAGGGTCCTACGAGCAGTACGTC. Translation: CASSSVAGGSYEQYV.

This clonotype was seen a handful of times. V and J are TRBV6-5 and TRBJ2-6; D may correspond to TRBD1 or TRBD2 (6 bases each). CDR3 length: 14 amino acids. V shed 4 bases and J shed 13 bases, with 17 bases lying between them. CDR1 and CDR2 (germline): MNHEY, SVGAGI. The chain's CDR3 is CASSSNQQGGVLTF. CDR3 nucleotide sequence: TGTGCCAGCAGTTCGAACCAACAGGGAGGTGTCCTGACTTTC.

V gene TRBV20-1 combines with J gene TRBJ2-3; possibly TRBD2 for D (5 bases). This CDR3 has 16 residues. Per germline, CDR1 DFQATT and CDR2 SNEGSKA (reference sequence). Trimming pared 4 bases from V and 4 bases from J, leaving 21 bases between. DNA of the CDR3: TGCAGTGCTACCCCACCAGCCGGGGTACATCCAGATACGCAGTATTTT. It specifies CSATPPAGVHPDTQYF.

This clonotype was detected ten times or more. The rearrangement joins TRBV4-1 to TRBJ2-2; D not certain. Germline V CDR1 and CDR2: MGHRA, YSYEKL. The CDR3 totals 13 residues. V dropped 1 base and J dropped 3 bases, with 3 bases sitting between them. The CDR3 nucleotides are TGCGCCAGCAGCCAAGGCCACACCGGGGAGCTGTTTTTT. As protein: CASSQGHTGELFF.

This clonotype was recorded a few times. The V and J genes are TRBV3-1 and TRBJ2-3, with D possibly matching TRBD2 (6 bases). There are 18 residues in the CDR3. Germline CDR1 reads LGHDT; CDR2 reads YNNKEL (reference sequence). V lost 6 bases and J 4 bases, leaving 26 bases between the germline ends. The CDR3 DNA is TGTGCCAGCAGTCCGACCCCCTCAGCGGGCTTTGGCGCAGATACGCAGTATTTT. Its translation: CASSPTPSAGFGADTQYF.

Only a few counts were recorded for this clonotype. The CDR3: CASSLPRTGNTGELFF. The CDR3 DNA follows: TGTGCCAGCAGCTTACCCCGGACAGGGAACACCGGGGAGCTGTTTTTT. The rearrangement uses TRBV7-6 and TRBJ2-2; 7 bases fit TRBD1. Per germline, CDR1 SGHVS and CDR2 FNYEAQ. The CDR3 is made up of 16 amino acids. Germline trimming cut 2 bases from V and 1 base from J; bases unmatched to any gene: 4. Variable domain in full (rest from reference TRBV7-6 and TRBJ2-2): GAGVSQSPRYKVTKRGQDVALRCDPISGHVSLYWYRQALGQGPEFLTYFNYEAQQDKSGLPNDRFSAERPEGSISTLTIQRTEQRDSAMYRCASSLPRTGNTGELFFGEGSRLTVL.

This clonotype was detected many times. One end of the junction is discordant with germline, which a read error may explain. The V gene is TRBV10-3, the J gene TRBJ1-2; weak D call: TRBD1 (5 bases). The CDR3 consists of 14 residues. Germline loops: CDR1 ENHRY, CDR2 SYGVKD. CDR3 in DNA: TGTGCCATCAGTGAGGGGGGACCGACAGCTTCCTTCGCCTTC. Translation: CAISEGGPTASFAF.

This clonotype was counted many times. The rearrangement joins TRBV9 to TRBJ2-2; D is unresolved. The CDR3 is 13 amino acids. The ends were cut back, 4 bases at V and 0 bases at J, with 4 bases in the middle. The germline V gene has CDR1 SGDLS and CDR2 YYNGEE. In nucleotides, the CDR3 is TGTGCCAGCAGCCGCACGAACACCGGGGAGCTGTTTTTT. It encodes CASSRTNTGELFF.